Listed below are T cell receptor beta chains from one sample, sequenced in a study of siplizumab effects on memory and regulatory T cells. This table comes from immunoSEQ multiplex PCR, and its TCRdb copy is limited to in-frame clones, with some not included. In the table there are about 63,000 clones, approximately 87% of which are singletons. The sample was memory CD4+ T cells sorted from blood. These receptors all come from a human donor in good health. Both conserved end residues are part of each CDR3. Each record gives: V gene, J gene, clone size, D gene, CDR3 DNA, CDR3 protein. A D gene is named only where the DNA matches it firmly. The size field is filled for only some rows; it gives once, few, many or a size class.

TRBV25-1	TRBJ1-4	NA	NA	TGTGCCAGCAGTGATCTAAGGCAGGCGGGCCCTAATGAAAAACTGTTTTTT	CASSDLRQAGPNEKLFF
TRBV23-1	TRBJ1-1	NA	NA	TGCGCCAGCAGTCCCGACATCGTAGCTTTCTTT	CASSPDIVAFF
TRBV27	TRBJ1-1	NA	NA	TGTGCCAGCAGTTTGGTCAGGAGCACTGAAGCTTTCTTT	CASSLVRSTEAFF
TRBV15	TRBJ1-3	NA	NA	TGTGCCACCAGCAGAGATTCCGCCAGCAACACCATATATTTT	CATSRDSASNTIYF
TRBV6-5	TRBJ1-1	NA	NA	TGTGCCACCAGGAGACGGAACACTGAAGCTTTCTTT	CATRRRNTEAFF
TRBV4-1	TRBJ2-7	NA	NA	TGCGCCAGCAGCCAAGAGTCTTTACGGGAGCAGTACTTC	CASSQESLREQYF
TRBV2	TRBJ2-6	NA	TRBD2	TGTGCCAGCGAGCGGGAGAATTCTGGGGCCAACGTCCTGACTTTC	CASERENSGANVLTF
TRBV6-5	TRBJ1-5	NA	TRBD1	TGTGCCAGCAGGGGGACAGGGGAAAATCAGCCCCAGCATTTT	CASRGTGENQPQHF
TRBV7-9	TRBJ2-3	NA	TRBD2	TGTGCCAGCAGCTGGGCGACAACCACAGCGGGAACGCAGTATTTT	CASSWATTTAGTQYF
TRBV6-1	TRBJ1-1	NA	NA	TGTGCCAGCAGTGAGGGCGTGTGGGACGGTGAAGCTTTCTTT	CASSEGVWDGEAFF
TRBV19	TRBJ2-2	NA	NA	TGTGCCAGTAGTATGGGTAACCTAGAGAGTTCCGGGGAGCTGTTTTTT	CASSMGNLESSGELFF
TRBV19	TRBJ1-1	NA	NA	TGTGCCAGTAGTATTTCTGAGGTAACTGAAGCTTTCTTT	CASSISEVTEAFF
TRBV6-1	TRBJ2-1	few	TRBD2	TGTGCCAGCAGTGCGGGACTAGAAGGTTTTAATGAGCAGTTCTTC	CASSAGLEGFNEQFF
TRBV6-1	TRBJ1-1	NA	NA	TGTGCCAGCAGTGACTTCGGAGCTTTCTTT	CASSDFGAFF
TRBV5-6	TRBJ1-2	NA	TRBD1	TGTGCCAGCAGGGGGACAGGGGAATTTACCGGCTACACCTTC	CASRGTGEFTGYTF
TRBV6-1	TRBJ1-2	NA	NA	TGTGCCAGCAGACAGGGAATCTCTGGCTACACCTTC	CASRQGISGYTF